This note documents a single T cell receptor (beta chain) sequence. TCRdb ran MiXCR on the 5' RACE reads and lists one entry per CDR3 protein. The sample has tens of thousands of distinct CDR3 sequences, 8% to 10% seen once; the top ten hold around 2.9%. The data were taken from a study of chronic HIV infection and antiretroviral therapy. Deletions cut 5 bases from V and 1 base from J, with 8 bases between. The CDR3 sequence is 13 residues long. CDR1 and CDR2 (germline): MDHEN, SYDVKM. The TCR comes from an adult who had HIV and had not received antiretroviral therapy, or was an uninfected healthy control (not recorded which). Sequenced material: peripheral blood. The V and J genes are TRBV28 and TRBJ1-1; D gene ambiguous. The CDR3 DNA sequence: TGTGCCAGCAGTCCGAGAGCGAACACTGAAGCTTTCTTT. Residues: CASSPRANTEAFF.